This note documents a single T cell receptor (beta chain) sequence. The sample originates from a study of PD-1 blockade in classical Hodgkin lymphoma. Overall study: It was nivolumab at 3 mg/kg, given intravenously every 2 weeks, that patients received.

Generated by immunoSEQ multiplex PCR, the TCRdb table keeps only in-frame clones and is missing some. Here the sample spans 11,000 or so clones, around 74% being singletons. All patients relapsed after autologous stem cell transplantation, and brentuximab vedotin exposure varied. Source: peripheral blood mononuclear cells (PBMCs), taken at baseline. This receptor was obtained from a human donor with classical Hodgkin lymphoma.

CDR3 DNA: TGTGCCAGCAGCTCGCAGGCAGGGTTGAACACTGAAGCTTTCTTT. The encoded protein is CASSSQAGLNTEAFF. This chain uses TRBV9 with TRBJ1-1; possibly TRBD1 for D (5 bases). Germline V gives CDR1 SGDLS, CDR2 YYNGEE. CDR3 length equals 15 residues. The ends were cut back, 4 bases at V and 0 bases at J, with 13 bases in the middle.